This T cell receptor beta chain was obtained from a study of OX40 agonist ivuxolimab in advanced cancers. The CDR3 loop spans 16 amino acids. The germline gives CDR1 SGHAT, CDR2 FQNNGV. Trimming stripped 5 bases from V and 5 bases from J, with 22 bases between. The assay was immunoSEQ multiplex PCR, and TCRdb's table has in-frame clones only and misses some. Of some 12,000 clones detected, about 85% appear once; the ten largest clones hold roughly 19%. The chain combines TRBV11-2 with TRBJ2-7; tentative D call: TRBD2 (5 bases). Sequences were derived from CD4+ or CD8+ T cells sorted from blood, sampled in a trial of the OX40 agonist ivuxolimab. The receptor comes from an adult with an advanced solid tumor such as melanoma, head and neck, liver or kidney cancer. CDR3 loop: CASSPPGVGQADEQYF. In DNA form, the CDR3 reads TGTGCCAGCAGCCCGCCCGGGGTAGGCCAAGCGGACGAGCAGTACTTC.